These 10 T cell receptor beta chains were sequenced from one sample in a study of shared T cell receptors in the human thymus. This table comes from immunoSEQ multiplex PCR, and its TCRdb copy is limited to in-frame clones, with some not included. The data hold 700,000 to 750,000 clones, with 80% to 90% observed a single time. The sample also formed part of further work on human thymus T cells.

The sequenced material came from thymocytes. The origin of the receptors is a girl under three years old with a congenital heart defect.

The chain combines TRBV5-1 with TRBJ2-7; TRBD2 aligns across 7 bases. Germline-derived CDR1 and CDR2 are SGHRS and YFSETQ. CDR3 size: 15 residues. V trimming: 5 bases; J trimming: 6 bases; junction bases outside the gene matches: 14. CDR3 loop: CASREFRGTGGEQYF. DNA of the CDR3: TGCGCCAGCAGGGAGTTTCGGGGGACGGGGGGCGAGCAGTACTTC.

This sequence joins TRBV28 and TRBJ2-2; TRBD1 matches at 7 bases. V shed 5 bases, J shed 1 base, and the junction held 7 bases outside the gene matches. Per germline, CDR1 MDHEN and CDR2 SYDVKM. CDR3 length: 16 residues. The CDR3 here is CASSPPRQGNTGELFF. As DNA, the CDR3 is TGTGCCAGCAGTCCCCCCCGACAGGGGAACACCGGGGAGCTGTTTTTT.

This chain links TRBV4-2 with TRBJ1-5, with 10 bases lining up with TRBD1. CDR1 and CDR2 from the germline V gene are LGHNA and YNFKEQ. The CDR3 consists of 20 residues. V dropped 1 base and J dropped 2; count of bases not matched to a gene: 14. The chain's CDR3 is CASSQVFFGTGTGGNQPQHF. CDR3 sequence (DNA): TGTGCCAGCAGCCAAGTTTTTTTCGGGACCGGGACAGGGGGCAATCAGCCCCAGCATTTT.

This clone was seen a few times. The chain combines TRBV7-2 with TRBJ2-5, with 7 bases matching TRBD1. The CDR3 extends over 16 amino acids. The V gene's germline CDR1 is SGHTA and CDR2 FQGNSA. Germline trimming cut 5 bases from V and 2 bases from J; bases unmatched to any gene: 11. The CDR3: CASSPRKPDRQETQYF. As DNA, the CDR3 is TGTGCCAGCAGCCCACGAAAACCGGACAGGCAAGAGACCCAGTACTTC.

This chain uses TRBV6-5 with TRBJ1-4; 9 bases are shared with TRBD1. The CDR3 totals 16 residues. The germline gives CDR1 MNHEY, CDR2 SVGAGI. V gave up 4 bases and J gave up 8 bases; unmatched junction bases: 11. CDR3 sequence: CASSSSMDRGGEKLFF. CDR3 DNA: TGTGCCAGCAGTTCCTCAATGGACAGGGGCGGGGAAAAACTGTTTTTT.

This clone was seen a few times. The V gene is TRBV7-2, the J gene TRBJ1-4; D is undetermined. CDR3 length: 13 residues. Germline CDR1 and CDR2: SGHTA and FQGNSA. V was clipped by 5 bases and J by 1 base, with 5 bases between them. Here the CDR3 reads CASSPKTNEKLFF. The CDR3 nucleotides are TGTGCCAGCAGCCCCAAAACTAATGAAAAACTGTTTTTT.

The V and J genes are TRBV28 and TRBJ2-1; 9 nucleotides agree with TRBD2. The CDR3 is 18 residues long. Germline CDR1 reads MDHEN; CDR2 reads SYDVKM. The junction had 18 bases not matched to a gene; V was cut back by 5 bases and J by 7 bases. The DNA of the CDR3 is TGTGCCAGCAGTGCCCCGGAGGGGGGCGGGGGGGCGAGAAATGAGCAGTTCTTC. Translating it yields CASSAPEGGGGARNEQFF.

The rearrangement joins TRBV5-1 to TRBJ1-5, with TRBD1 matching 8 bases. CDR3 size: 17 residues. From germline, CDR1 is SGHRS and CDR2 YFSETQ. Losses at the gene ends were 7 bases for V and 1 base for J; bases not matched to a gene: 13. CDR3 sequence reads: CASFLRTGRRSNQPQHF. Written as DNA, the CDR3 is TGCGCCAGCTTTCTACGGACAGGGCGGCGGAGCAATCAGCCCCAGCATTTT.

The V call is TRBV9, the J call TRBJ2-4; 11 positions match TRBD2. Germline V lookup: CDR1 SGDLS, CDR2 YYNGEE. The CDR3 spans 18 residues. Trimming removed 0 bases from V and 0 bases from J; junction bases left unmatched: 5. The CDR3 DNA is TGTGCCAGCAGCGTAGGGCTAGCGGGGGGACTAGCCAAAAACATTCAGTACTTC. This encodes CASSVGLAGGLAKNIQYF.

This clone was detected once. This rearrangement joins TRBV5-5 to TRBJ2-4; 11 nucleotides agree with TRBD1. V was pared by 4 bases and J by 7 bases, with 7 bases of the junction left unmatched. The CDR3 is 15 amino acids. Germline CDR1 SGHKS, CDR2 YYEKEE (reference sequence). The CDR3 loop is CASSPRTGGWNIQYF. The CDR3 nucleotides read TGTGCCAGCAGCCCCAGGACAGGGGGCTGGAACATTCAGTACTTC.